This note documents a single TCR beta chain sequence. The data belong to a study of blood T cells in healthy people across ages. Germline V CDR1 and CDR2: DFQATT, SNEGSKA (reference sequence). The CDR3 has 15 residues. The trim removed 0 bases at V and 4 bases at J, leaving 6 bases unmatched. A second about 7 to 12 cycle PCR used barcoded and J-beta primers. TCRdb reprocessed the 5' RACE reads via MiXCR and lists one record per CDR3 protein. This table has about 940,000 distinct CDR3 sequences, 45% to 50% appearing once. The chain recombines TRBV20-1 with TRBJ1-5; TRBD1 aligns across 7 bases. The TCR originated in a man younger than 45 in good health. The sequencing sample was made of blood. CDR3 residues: CSARDPARGNQPQHF. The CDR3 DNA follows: TGCAGTGCTAGAGATCCGGCCAGGGGGAATCAGCCCCAGCATTTT.